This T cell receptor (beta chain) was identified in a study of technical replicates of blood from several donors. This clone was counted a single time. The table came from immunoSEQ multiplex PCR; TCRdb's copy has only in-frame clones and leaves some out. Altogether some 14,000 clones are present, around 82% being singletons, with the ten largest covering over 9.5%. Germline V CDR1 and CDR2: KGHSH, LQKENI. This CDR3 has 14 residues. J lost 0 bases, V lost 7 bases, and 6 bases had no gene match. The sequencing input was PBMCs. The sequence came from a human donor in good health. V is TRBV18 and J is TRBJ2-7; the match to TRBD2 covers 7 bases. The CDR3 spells CASLDGRVSYEQYF. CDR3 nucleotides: TGTGCCAGCTTGGATGGGAGGGTCTCCTACGAGCAGTACTTC. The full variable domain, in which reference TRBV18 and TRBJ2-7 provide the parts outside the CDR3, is NAGVMQNPRHLVRRRGQEARLRCSPMKGHSHVYWYRQLPEEGLKFMVYLQKENIIDESGMPKERFSAEFPKEGPSILRIQQVVRGDSAAYFCASLDGRVSYEQYFGPGTRLTVT.